The rows below give T cell receptor beta chains drawn from one sample of a study of cytomegalovirus exposure and HLA in healthy donors. Measured with immunoSEQ multiplex PCR; TCRdb has only the in-frame clones, and not every one. The table lists approximately 100,000 clones, 74% of them singletons. Specimen: PBMCs. These TCRs come from a man aged 50-59 years in good health and CMV-seropositive. The CDR3 runs from the conserved cysteine through the conserved F or W. Fields, in order: D gene, CDR3 length, clone size, V gene, J gene, CDR3 DNA, CDR3 protein. A D gene is named only where the DNA matches it firmly. Expanded clones are given a class, and other clones once, few, many or no size at all.

D: TRBD2; length: 16; size: NA; V: TRBV5-1; J: TRBJ2-7; DNA: TGCGCCAGCAGCTCGTCCGGGACTAGCGGGAGCTACGAGCAGTACTTC; CDR3: CASSSSGTSGSYEQYF
D: NA; length: 16; size: NA; V: TRBV5-1; J: TRBJ2-7; DNA: TGCGCCAGCAGCTTGGATGCGGGCATAGTATCCTACGAGCAGTACTTC; CDR3: CASSLDAGIVSYEQYF
D: TRBD2; length: 15; size: NA; V: TRBV5-4; J: TRBJ2-5; DNA: TGTGCCAGCAGGGTGGGGGGGAGGGCCGCGGAGACCCAGTACTTC; CDR3: CASRVGGRAAETQYF
D: NA; length: 14; size: few; V: TRBV5-1; J: TRBJ2-7; DNA: TGCGCCAGCAGCTTATCCGCGTTTAAATACGAGCAGTACTTC; CDR3: CASSLSAFKYEQYF
D: TRBD2; length: 16; size: few; V: TRBV9; J: TRBJ2-3; DNA: TGTGCCAGCAGCCCTTTGGGGGGAGGGAGCACAGATACGCAGTATTTT; CDR3: CASSPLGGGSTDTQYF
D: TRBD2; length: 16; size: NA; V: TRBV7-7; J: TRBJ2-1; DNA: TGTGCCAGCAGCGCTACGACTAGCGGGAGCTACAATGAGCAGTTCTTC; CDR3: CASSATTSGSYNEQFF
D: NA; length: 14; size: NA; V: TRBV28; J: TRBJ1-5; DNA: TGTGCCAGCAGTTCCCACCCCCTAAATCAGCCCCAGCATTTT; CDR3: CASSSHPLNQPQHF
D: TRBD2; length: 16; size: once; V: TRBV7-2; J: TRBJ2-3; DNA: TGTGCCAGCAGCGCCAGAGTGGGCGGGGGGGCAGATACGCAGTATTTT; CDR3: CASSARVGGGADTQYF
D: TRBD1; length: 15; size: few; V: TRBV9; J: TRBJ2-3; DNA: TGTGCCAGCAGCCTAACAGGGGCGACCACAGATACGCAGTATTTT; CDR3: CASSLTGATTDTQYF
D: NA; length: 13; size: NA; V: TRBV2; J: TRBJ2-4; DNA: TGTGCCAGCAGAGGGGCTTTCAAAAACATTCAGTACTTC; CDR3: CASRGAFKNIQYF
D: NA; length: 14; size: NA; V: TRBV11-3; J: TRBJ2-1; DNA: TGTGCCAGCAGCTTAGATCAGGATTACAATGAGCAGTTCTTC; CDR3: CASSLDQDYNEQFF
D: NA; length: 17; size: NA; V: TRBV4-1; J: TRBJ1-5; DNA: TGCGCCAGCAGCCAAGATCGATACCAGGGTAGCAATCAGCCCCAGCATTTT; CDR3: CASSQDRYQGSNQPQHF
D: TRBD1; length: 16; size: NA; V: TRBV28; J: TRBJ1-2; DNA: TGTGCCAGCAGTTTATGGGACAGGGGAATTAACTATGGCTACACCTTC; CDR3: CASSLWDRGINYGYTF
D: NA; length: 14; size: NA; V: TRBV11-2; J: TRBJ2-2; DNA: TGTGCCAGCAGGCAAACTAGCTTCTCCGGGGAGCTGTTTTTT; CDR3: CASRQTSFSGELFF
D: NA; length: 12; size: once; V: TRBV6-5; J: TRBJ1-1; DNA: TGTGCCAGCAGTAGCCGACTGTTTGGGGCTTTCTTT; CDR3: CASSSRLFGAFF
D: NA; length: 16; size: NA; V: TRBV27; J: TRBJ2-7; DNA: TGTGCCAGCAGTTTATCGACCCCTAGCTACCGCTACGAGCAGTACTTC; CDR3: CASSLSTPSYRYEQYF
D: NA; length: 13; size: NA; V: TRBV10-3; J: TRBJ2-1; DNA: TGTGCCATCAGTACCCCCGGTAACAATGAGCAGTTCTTC; CDR3: CAISTPGNNEQFF
D: NA; length: 15; size: NA; V: TRBV14; J: TRBJ1-2; DNA: TGTGCCAGCAGCCAAGAAGACACGATTAACTATGGCTACACCTTC; CDR3: CASSQEDTINYGYTF
D: NA; length: 16; size: NA; V: TRBV2; J: TRBJ1-1; DNA: TGTGCCAGCAGTGAAGCCCGACAGTACATGAACACTGAAGCTTTCTTT; CDR3: CASSEARQYMNTEAFF
D: TRBD1; length: 14; size: once; V: TRBV10-3; J: TRBJ1-1; DNA: TGTGCCATCAGAGGACAGGGGGGGAACACTGAAGCTTTCTTT; CDR3: CAIRGQGGNTEAFF
D: NA; length: 15; size: NA; V: TRBV4-1; J: TRBJ1-5; DNA: TGCGCCAGCAGCCAAGGTCTCGGGGGGAATCAGCCCCAGCATTTT; CDR3: CASSQGLGGNQPQHF
D: TRBD2; length: 14; size: NA; V: TRBV7-6; J: TRBJ2-7; DNA: TGTGCCAGCAGCTTAGTGCGGGGGGCCCGCGAGCAGTACTTC; CDR3: CASSLVRGAREQYF
D: TRBD1; length: 13; size: NA; V: TRBV7-9; J: TRBJ1-2; DNA: TGTGCCTCTCGGGAGGGGGCCTCAGGGGGCTACACCTTC; CDR3: CASREGASGGYTF
D: NA; length: 13; size: NA; V: TRBV11-3; J: TRBJ2-1; DNA: TGTGCCAGCAGCTACGACAGGTACGATGAGCAGTTCTTC; CDR3: CASSYDRYDEQFF
D: NA; length: 11; size: NA; V: TRBV5-1; J: TRBJ2-1; DNA: TGCGCCAGCAGCTCGAGCGGCGGACGGTTCTTC; CDR3: CASSSSGGRFF
D: NA; length: 13; size: NA; V: TRBV25-1; J: TRBJ1-1; DNA: TGTGCCACCAAGGGGCAGTACCTCACTGAAGCTTTCTTT; CDR3: CATKGQYLTEAFF
D: TRBD1; length: 14; size: NA; V: TRBV12-5; J: TRBJ1-1; DNA: TGTGCTAGTGGCCAGGGGGCGCAGAGAGCTGAAGCTTTCTTT; CDR3: CASGQGAQRAEAFF
D: NA; length: 14; size: NA; V: TRBV27; J: TRBJ2-7; DNA: TGTGCCACCTCGGGAACAGGGTCCGCCTACGAGCAGTACTTC; CDR3: CATSGTGSAYEQYF
D: NA; length: 14; size: NA; V: TRBV5-1; J: TRBJ2-7; DNA: TGCGCCAGCAGCTTGGGGCGAGGGTCCTACGAGCAGTACTTC; CDR3: CASSLGRGSYEQYF
D: NA; length: 13; size: few; V: TRBV6-1; J: TRBJ1-5; DNA: TGTGCCAGCAGTTCTCTCCCCAATCAGCCCCAGCATTTT; CDR3: CASSSLPNQPQHF
D: TRBD1; length: 16; size: NA; V: TRBV9; J: TRBJ1-6; DNA: TGTGCCAGCAGCACGCGGGACAGGGGGCCTAATTCACCCCTCCACTTT; CDR3: CASSTRDRGPNSPLHF
D: TRBD1; length: 13; size: NA; V: TRBV28; J: TRBJ1-2; DNA: TGTGCCAGCAGGCGGACAGGGTGGGGTGGCTACACCTTC; CDR3: CASRRTGWGGYTF
D: NA; length: 12; size: NA; V: TRBV2; J: TRBJ2-5; DNA: TGTGCCAGCAGTGAACGGAGAGAGACCCAGTACTTC; CDR3: CASSERRETQYF
D: TRBD2; length: 14; size: NA; V: TRBV9; J: TRBJ2-3; DNA: TGTGCCAGCAGCGCCCAATCGGGGGGGGATACGCAGTATTTT; CDR3: CASSAQSGGDTQYF
D: NA; length: 13; size: few; V: TRBV9; J: TRBJ1-6; DNA: TGTGCCAGCAGCGGGGGCTTTAATTCACCCCTCCACTTT; CDR3: CASSGGFNSPLHF
D: TRBD1; length: 13; size: NA; V: TRBV19; J: TRBJ1-2; DNA: TGTGCCAGTAGTCTGACAGGGGACTATGGCTACACCTTC; CDR3: CASSLTGDYGYTF
D: NA; length: 11; size: NA; V: TRBV20-1; J: TRBJ2-5; DNA: TGCAGCACAGTGGGAGAAGAGACCCAGTACTTC; CDR3: CSTVGEETQYF
D: NA; length: 16; size: NA; V: TRBV4-1; J: TRBJ2-7; DNA: TGCGCCAGCAGCCAAGATTCGCAGGGGCCTACCTACGAGCAGTACTTC; CDR3: CASSQDSQGPTYEQYF
D: NA; length: 13; size: NA; V: TRBV7-2; J: TRBJ2-5; DNA: TGTGCCAGCAGCGCCGGGGGACAAGAGACCCAGTACTTC; CDR3: CASSAGGQETQYF